The text below deals with one T cell receptor (beta chain). The antigen is unknown. The naive CD8 subset, CD45RO-negative cells positively selected for CCR7, excluded terminally differentiated effector memory CD45RA+ cells. Each of the donors was a healthy adult who was HIV-negative and had not had a recent acute infection or vaccination. The data are from a study of shared clonotypes between healthy human individuals. Study-level findings and limits: Generally, naive subsets (rather than memory subsets) showed larger estimated richness.

Each cell subset's genomic DNA was divided evenly among several immunoSEQ plates. Original data processing: For the immunoSEQ data, sequences were junction-only without quality scores, so filtering differed. Data came from immunoSEQ multiplex PCR; TCRdb stores just in-frame clones and leaves some out. V and J calls and clone size are those listed in that table; D and trimming were worked out from the DNA. Among 2 million to 2.5 million clones, less than 95% were seen once, and the ten largest hold 0.85% to 1.2%. Unmatched junction bases numbered 8, after V lost 4 bases and J lost 7 bases. Germline-derived CDR1 and CDR2 are SEHNR and FQNEAQ (reference sequence). The CDR3 covers 16 residues.

Sequenced input: naive CD8+ T cells sorted from blood. This sequence originates from a man aged 18 to 29 in good health. This rearrangement joins TRBV7-9 to TRBJ2-2, with 11 bases fitting TRBD1. The CDR3 DNA reads TGTGCCAGCAGCTCTAGCGGACAGGGGGCACGCGGGGAGCTGTTTTTT. Its protein product is CASSSSGQGARGELFF.